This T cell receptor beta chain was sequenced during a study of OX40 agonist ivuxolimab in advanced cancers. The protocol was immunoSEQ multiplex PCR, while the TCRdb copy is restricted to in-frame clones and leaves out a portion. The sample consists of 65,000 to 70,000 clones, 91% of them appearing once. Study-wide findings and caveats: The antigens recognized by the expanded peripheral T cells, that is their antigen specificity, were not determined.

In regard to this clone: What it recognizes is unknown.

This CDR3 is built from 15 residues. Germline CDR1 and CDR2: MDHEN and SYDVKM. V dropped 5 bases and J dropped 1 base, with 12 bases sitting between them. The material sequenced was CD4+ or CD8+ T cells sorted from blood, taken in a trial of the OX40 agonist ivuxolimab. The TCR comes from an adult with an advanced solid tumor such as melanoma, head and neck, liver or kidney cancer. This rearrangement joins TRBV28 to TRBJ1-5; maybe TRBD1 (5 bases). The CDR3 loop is CASSVPGLSNQPQHF. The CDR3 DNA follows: TGTGCCAGCAGTGTACCGGGACTGAGCAATCAGCCCCAGCATTTT.